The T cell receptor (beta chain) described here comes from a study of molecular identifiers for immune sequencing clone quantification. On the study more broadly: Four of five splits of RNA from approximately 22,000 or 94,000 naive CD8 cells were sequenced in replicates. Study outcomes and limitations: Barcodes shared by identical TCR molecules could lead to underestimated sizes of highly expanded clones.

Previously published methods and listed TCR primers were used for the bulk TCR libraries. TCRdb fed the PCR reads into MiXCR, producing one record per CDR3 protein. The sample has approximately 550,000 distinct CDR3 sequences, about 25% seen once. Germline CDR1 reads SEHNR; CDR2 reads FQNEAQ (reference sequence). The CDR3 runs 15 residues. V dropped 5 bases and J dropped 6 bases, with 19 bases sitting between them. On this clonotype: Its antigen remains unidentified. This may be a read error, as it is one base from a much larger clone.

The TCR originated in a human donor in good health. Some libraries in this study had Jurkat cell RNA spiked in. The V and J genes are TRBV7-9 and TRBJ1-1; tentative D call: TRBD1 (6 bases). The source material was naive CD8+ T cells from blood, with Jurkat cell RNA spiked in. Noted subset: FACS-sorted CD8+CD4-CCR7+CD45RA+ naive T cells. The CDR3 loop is CASSHFVTGASEAFF. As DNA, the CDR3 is TGTGCCAGCAGCCACTTTGTGACAGGCGCCTCTGAAGCTTTCTTT.